This entry concerns a single TCR beta chain. This record belongs to a study of blood T cell repertoires in COVID-19. In the original analysis: From reference gene primer amplification, estimates of nucleated cell counts were derived. This table comes from immunoSEQ multiplex PCR, and its TCRdb copy is limited to in-frame clones, with some not included. Clonal size and the V and J genes are those of that table, whereas D and trimming came from the DNA. The sample yields roughly 24,000 clones, almost 95% seen once. From germline, CDR1 is LGHNA and CDR2 YNFKEQ. CDR3 size: 18 residues. Trimming at V came to 4 bases and at J to 1 base, leaving 13 bases not matched to a gene.

The origin of this receptor is a human donor in a cohort sampled during active COVID-19. The chain employs TRBV4-2 and TRBJ2-7; TRBD2 matches 10 bases. The sample comprised peripheral blood. In DNA, the CDR3 is TGTGCCAGCAGCCGCCTCCCCCCCGGGACTAGCGATTCCTACGAGCAGTACTTC. This sequence encodes CASSRLPPGTSDSYEQYF.